The 27 T cell receptor beta chains listed next were all sequenced from one sample in a study of blood T cell repertoires in COVID-19 (TCRdb year 2020). Library preparation was by the immunoSEQ multiplex PCR assay. Imported from immuneACCESS, the table was reduced by TCRdb to in-frame sequences with V and J called. These copies leave out some clones; in studies compared against another copy, an unresolved V gene accounts for under half, and the cause of the remainder is not known. The sample has about 40,000 clones on record, roughly 88% of them singletons. The ten most abundant clones make up around 2% of the sample. Sequenced: peripheral blood. The receptors were gathered from a human donor in a cohort sampled during active COVID-19.

This chain uses TRBV23-1 with TRBJ2-7; D is unresolved. TRBV23-1 is an open reading frame whose function is uncertain. This CDR3 region has 15 residues. V was clipped by 2 bases and J by 2 bases, with 13 bases between them. This chain's CDR3 is CASSQNGCSTYEQYF. The CDR3 DNA is TGCGCCAGCAGTCAAAACGGGTGTTCCACCTACGAGCAGTACTTC.

The chain has TRBV6-5 and TRBJ2-2, with 8 bases identical to TRBD1. Looked up from germline, CDR1 is MNHEY and CDR2 is SVGAGI. CDR3 length equals 15 residues. V shed 2 bases, J shed 4 bases, and the junction held 3 bases outside the gene matches. DNA of the CDR3: TGTGCCAGCAGTTACCGGACAGGGACCACCGGGGAGCTGTTTTTT. Protein: CASSYRTGTTGELFF.

The rearrangement uses TRBV5-4 and TRBJ1-1; TRBD1 might be the D (6 bases). Germline CDR1 reads SGHNT; CDR2 reads YYREEE (reference sequence). This CDR3 has 15 amino acids. Trimming took 0 bases from V and 0 from J, leaving 9 bases between them. The CDR3: CASSLGGGLNTEAFF. CDR3 nucleotides: TGTGCCAGCAGCTTGGGCGGGGGCCTGAACACTGAAGCTTTCTTT.

The V call is TRBV5-6, the J call TRBJ2-1; the match to TRBD1 covers 10 bases. The V segment lost 4 bases and the J segment 7 bases; nucleotides outside the gene matches: 8. CDR1 and CDR2 from the germline V gene are SGHDT and YYEEEE. This CDR3 is built from 15 residues. CDR3 in DNA: TGTGCCAGCAGCCCCCGGGACAGGGGAGGGAATGAGCAGTTCTTC. Its translation is CASSPRDRGGNEQFF. Based on the CDR3 plus reference TRBV5-6 and TRBJ2-1, the full variable domain is DAGVTQSPTHLIKTRGQQVTLRCSPKSGHDTVSWYQQALGQGPQFIFQYYEEEERQRGNFPDRFSGHQFPNYSSELNVNALLLGDSALYLCASSPRDRGGNEQFFGPGTRLTVL.

The chain has TRBV5-1 and TRBJ2-3; tentatively, D is TRBD2 (5 bases). The CDR3 is 13 residues long. V was cut by 3 bases and J by 5 bases, with 10 bases left in between. The germline gives CDR1 SGHRS, CDR2 YFSETQ. The CDR3, as DNA: TGCGCCAGCAGCTCCGGACTGGGAGATACGCAGTATTTT. It codes for CASSSGLGDTQYF.

This chain connects TRBV18 to TRBJ1-2; D is unclear. V lost 3 bases and J 2 bases, leaving 7 bases between the germline ends. The CDR3 totals 13 residues. The germline V gene encodes CDR1 KGHSH and CDR2 LQKENI. The DNA of the CDR3 is TGTGCCAGCTCACCTGGGCCCAACTATGGCTACACCTTC. Translating it yields CASSPGPNYGYTF.

The rearrangement joins TRBV3-1 (or the pseudogene TRBV3-2) to TRBJ1-1; D is possibly TRBD1 (5 bases). Trimming shortened V by 1 base and J by 4 bases, and 16 bases separated the two germline ends. CDR3 size: 16 residues. Germline CDR1 LGHDT, CDR2 YNNKEL (reference sequence). The CDR3 DNA is TGTGCCAGCAGCCAAGGAGGTCACCCGGGGGTCACTGAAGCTTTCTTT. The encoded protein is CASSQGGHPGVTEAFF.

This clone was detected once. The chain carries TRBV10-3 and TRBJ1-2; D possibly corresponds to TRBD1 (5 bases). Germline values: CDR1 ENHRY, CDR2 SYGVKD. The CDR3 loop spans 13 amino acids. Trimming removed 7 bases from V and 3 bases from J, with 12 bases in between. The CDR3 sequence: CAITWGSDYGYTF. CDR3 bases: TGTGCCATCACTTGGGGCTCCGACTATGGCTACACCTTC.

The chain couples TRBV5-5 to TRBJ1-1; D remains ambiguous. CDR1 is SGHKS and CDR2 is YYEKEE in the germline V gene (reference sequence). V dropped 5 bases and J dropped 5 bases, with 13 bases sitting between them. CDR3 length: 13 residues. This CDR3 is CASSFSVGTEAFF. The CDR3 DNA is TGTGCCAGCAGTTTTTCGGTCGGGACTGAAGCTTTCTTT.

This rearrangement joins TRBV7-2 to TRBJ1-5; 7 positions agree with TRBD1. Trimming took 5 bases from V and 4 from J; bases not matched to a gene: 2. The CDR3 covers 13 residues. Germline CDR1 and CDR2: SGHTA and FQGNSA. CDR3 bases: TGTGCCAGCAGCCCACAGGGGAATCAGCCCCAGCATTTT. Amino acid sequence: CASSPQGNQPQHF.

This clone was counted once. The gene calls are TRBV7-9 and TRBJ1-5, with D uncertain. Germline CDR1 reads SEHNR; CDR2 reads FQNEAQ (reference sequence). The CDR3 has 14 residues. V lost 3 bases and J lost 2, with 8 bases in between. DNA for the CDR3: TGTGCCAGCAGCTTGGGAGGACGCAATCAGCCCCAGCATTTT. Protein sequence: CASSLGGRNQPQHF. Together with reference TRBV7-9 and TRBJ1-5, the CDR3 gives the full variable domain: DTGVSQNPRHKITKRGQNVTFRCDPISEHNRLYWYRQTLGQGPEFLTYFQNEAQLEKSRLLSDRFSAERPKGSFSTLEIQRTEQGDSAMYLCASSLGGRNQPQHFGDGTRLSIL.

The chain carries TRBV13 and TRBJ2-7; 7 nucleotides align to TRBD2. The CDR3 extends over 12 amino acids. V was clipped by 5 bases and J by 11 bases; unmatched bases: 9. Germline-derived CDR1 and CDR2 are PRHDT and FYEKMQ (reference sequence). This chain's CDR3 is CASSPWTGGEYF. CDR3 bases: TGTGCCAGCAGCCCGTGGACGGGAGGAGAGTACTTC. The whole variable domain, remainder taken from reference TRBV13 and TRBJ2-7, is AAGVIQSPRHLIKEKRETATLKCYPIPRHDTVYWYQQGPGQDPQFLISFYEKMQSDKGSIPDRFSAQQFSDYHSELNMSSLELGDSALYFCASSPWTGGEYFGPGTRLTVT.

The rearrangement uses TRBV9 and TRBJ1-5; a weak D match, TRBD1 (5 bases). Per the germline V gene, CDR1 is SGDLS and CDR2 is YYNGEE. Trimming stripped 5 bases from V and 3 bases from J, with 9 bases between. There are 13 residues in the CDR3. CDR3 protein: CASSRGNNQPQHF. The CDR3 region has the DNA TGTGCCAGCAGTAGGGGAAACAATCAGCCCCAGCATTTT.

The rearrangement uses TRBV18 and TRBJ1-1; D might be TRBD1 (5 bases). This CDR3 spans 14 amino acids. Per germline, CDR1 KGHSH and CDR2 LQKENI. V was trimmed by 1 base and J by 4 bases, leaving 10 bases between them. The CDR3 sequence: CASSPQRQGTEAFF. Written as DNA, the CDR3 is TGTGCCAGCTCACCACAACGGCAGGGCACTGAAGCTTTCTTT.

The chain joins TRBV7-8 to TRBJ2-2; 7 positions agree with TRBD1. Germline CDR1 reads SGHVS; CDR2 reads FQNEAQ. This CDR3 region has 16 residues. With V trimmed by 1 base and J by 2 bases, 4 bases remained unmatched. In nucleotides, the CDR3 is TGTGCCAGCAGCTTAGAGGGGACAGTCAACACCGGGGAGCTGTTTTTT. It yields the protein CASSLEGTVNTGELFF. Together with reference TRBV7-8 and TRBJ2-2, the CDR3 gives the full variable domain: GAGVSQSPRYKVAKRGQDVALRCDPISGHVSLFWYQQALGQGPEFLTYFQNEAQLDKSGLPSDRFFAERPEGSVSTLKIQRTQQEDSAVYLCASSLEGTVNTGELFFGEGSRLTVL.

The chain carries TRBV11-2 and TRBJ2-1, with TRBD2 matching 12 bases. The CDR3 contains 17 residues. J was trimmed by 9 bases and V by 4 bases; bases with no gene match: 13. CDR1 and CDR2 (germline): SGHAT, FQNNGV. For the CDR3, the DNA is TGTGCCAGCAGCTCCAGACTAGCGGGGGAATTACTGGTTGAGCAGTTCTTC. Its translation: CASSSRLAGELLVEQFF.

V is TRBV5-8 and J is TRBJ2-7, with D maybe TRBD2 (6 bases). The CDR3 spans 12 residues. The germline CDR1 and CDR2 sequences are SGHTS and YDEGEE. Trimming cost V 4 bases and J 4 bases, with 9 bases left between them. As DNA, the CDR3 is TGTGCCAGCAGCCCCGGGGGTTACGAGCAGTACTTC. Residues: CASSPGGYEQYF.

J is TRBJ2-1 and V is TRBV2, with 7 bases matching TRBD2. Germline trimming cut 0 bases from V and 1 base from J; bases unmatched to any gene: 3. CDR1 is SNHLY, CDR2 FYNNEI, per germline. This CDR3 contains 16 residues. The DNA of the CDR3 is TGTGCCAGCAGTGAAGCTGCTAGCGGATCCTACAATGAGCAGTTCTTC. Translation: CASSEAASGSYNEQFF.

The chain employs TRBV5-1 and TRBJ2-3, with D possibly matching TRBD2 (6 bases). CDR3 length equals 11 residues. Germline V gene sequence: CDR1 SGHRS, CDR2 YFSETQ. V shed 9 bases and J shed 6 bases, with 11 bases lying between them. In nucleotides, the CDR3 is TGCGCCACCATAGGAGGGGATACGCAGTATTTT. It yields the protein CATIGGDTQYF.

V gene TRBV7-9 combines with J gene TRBJ1-1; 7 bases agree with TRBD1. Germline lookup yields CDR1 SEHNR and CDR2 FQNEAQ (reference sequence). Germline trimming cut 5 bases from V and 4 bases from J; bases unmatched to any gene: 10. This CDR3 has 15 amino acids. In nucleotides, the CDR3 is TGTGCCAGCAGCAATACTAGGACAGGCCGCACTGAAGCTTTCTTT. Translating gives CASSNTRTGRTEAFF.

This chain joins TRBV6-5 and TRBJ1-2, with 8 bases aligning to TRBD1. Looked up from germline, CDR1 is MNHEY and CDR2 is SVGAGI. The length of the CDR3 is 14 residues. The V gene end was trimmed by 7 bases and the J gene end by 3 bases; junction bases not matched to a gene: 7. DNA for the CDR3: TGTGCCAGCAAGAAGGGACAGGACTACTATGGCTACACCTTC. Translated, it gives CASKKGQDYYGYTF.

The chain uses TRBV20-1 and TRBJ2-5; 9 bases agree with TRBD2. V dropped 3 bases and J dropped 9; count of bases not matched to a gene: 14. The CDR3 loop spans 15 amino acids. Germline V gene lookup returns CDR1 DFQATT and CDR2 SNEGSKA (reference sequence). Here the CDR3 DNA reads TGCAGTGCTAGTATGGTAGCGGGGGCTCTAGGGGCCCAGTACTTC. As protein: CSASMVAGALGAQYF.

CDR3 sequence reads: CASSESGQLYGYTF. CDR3 DNA sequence: TGTGCCAGCAGTGAGTCGGGACAGCTTTATGGCTACACCTTC. The chain uses TRBV2 and TRBJ1-2; 7 nucleotides agree with TRBD1. CDR1 and CDR2 from the germline V gene are SNHLY and FYNNEI. This CDR3 is built from 14 residues. With V trimmed by 3 bases and J by 5 bases, 6 bases remained unmatched.

V and J are TRBV19 and TRBJ1-1; the D is unclear. V was clipped by 5 bases and J by 8 bases, with 30 bases between them. Germline CDR1 and CDR2: LNHDA and SQIVND (reference sequence). The CDR3 has 18 residues. CDR3 amino acids: CASSQQRSFLGVHNEAFF. CDR3 DNA sequence: TGTGCCAGTAGTCAGCAACGAAGCTTTCTTGGAGTTCACAACGAAGCTTTCTTT.

The chain uses TRBV5-1 and TRBJ2-5; the match to TRBD2 covers 14 bases. Trimming cost V 3 bases and J 5 bases; bases outside gene matches: 6. The CDR3 length is 16 residues. The germline CDR1 and CDR2 sequences are SGHRS and YFSETQ. The CDR3 is CASSSGLAGEGETQYF. As DNA, the CDR3 is TGCGCCAGCAGCTCGGGACTAGCGGGGGAAGGTGAGACCCAGTACTTC.

J is TRBJ2-2 and V is TRBV5-6; TRBD1 aligns across 9 bases. The V gene end was trimmed by 4 bases and the J gene end by 6 bases; junction bases not matched to a gene: 13. There are 17 residues in the CDR3. From germline, CDR1 is SGHDT and CDR2 YYEEEE. DNA for the CDR3: TGTGCCAGCAGCCCGACAAGGGGACAGGGAGGGGCCGGGGAGCTGTTTTTT. Protein: CASSPTRGQGGAGELFF.

The chain employs TRBV11-2 and TRBJ2-5; TRBD1 might be the D (6 bases). V was pared by 1 base and J by 2 bases, with 20 bases between. The germline gives CDR1 SGHAT, CDR2 FQNNGV. The CDR3 spans 18 residues. The CDR3 loop is CASSLGVSWGQKQETQYF. Written as DNA, the CDR3 is TGTGCCAGCAGCTTAGGTGTGTCGTGGGGGCAGAAACAAGAGACCCAGTACTTC.